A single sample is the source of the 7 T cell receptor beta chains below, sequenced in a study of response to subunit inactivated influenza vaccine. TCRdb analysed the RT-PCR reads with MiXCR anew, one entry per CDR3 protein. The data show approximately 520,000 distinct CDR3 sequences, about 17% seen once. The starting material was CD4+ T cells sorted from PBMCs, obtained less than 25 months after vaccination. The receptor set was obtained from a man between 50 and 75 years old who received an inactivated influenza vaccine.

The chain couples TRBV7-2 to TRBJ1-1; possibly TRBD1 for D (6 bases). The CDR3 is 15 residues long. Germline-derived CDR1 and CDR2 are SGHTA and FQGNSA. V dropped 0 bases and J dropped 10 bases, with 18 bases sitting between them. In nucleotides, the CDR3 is TGTGCCAGCAGCTTAGCCGTGACACGGCGGGGGCTAGCTTTCTTT. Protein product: CASSLAVTRRGLAFF. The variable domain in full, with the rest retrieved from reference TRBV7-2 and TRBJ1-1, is GAGVSQSPSNKVTEKGKDVELRCDPISGHTALYWYRQSLGQGLEFLIYFQGNSAPDKSGLPSDRFSAERTGGSVSTLTIQRTQQEDSAVYLCASSLAVTRRGLAFFGQGTRLTVV.

Written as DNA, the CDR3 is TGCAGCGTTGACGAGACACAACGGGGGGCTGAAGCTTTCTTT. The encoded protein is CSVDETQRGAEAFF. This chain uses TRBV29-1 with TRBJ1-1, with D possibly TRBD1 on 5 matching bases. V lost 3 bases and J lost 6, with 17 bases in between. The CDR3 covers 14 residues. The germline CDR1 and CDR2 sequences are SQVTM and ANQGSEA. The variable domain in full, completed from reference TRBV29-1 and TRBJ1-1, reads SAVISQKPSRDICQRGTSLTIQCQVDSQVTMMFWYRQQPGQSLTLIATANQGSEATYESGFVIDKFPISRPNLTFSTLTVSNMSPEDSSIYLCSVDETQRGAEAFFGQGTRLTVV.

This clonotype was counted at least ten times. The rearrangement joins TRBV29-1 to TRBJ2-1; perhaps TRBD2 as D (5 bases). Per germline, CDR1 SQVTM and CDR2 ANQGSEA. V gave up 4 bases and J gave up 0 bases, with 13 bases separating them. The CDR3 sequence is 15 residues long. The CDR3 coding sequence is TGCAGCGTTGGATACTCGGGAACCTCCTACAATGAGCAGTTCTTC. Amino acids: CSVGYSGTSYNEQFF.

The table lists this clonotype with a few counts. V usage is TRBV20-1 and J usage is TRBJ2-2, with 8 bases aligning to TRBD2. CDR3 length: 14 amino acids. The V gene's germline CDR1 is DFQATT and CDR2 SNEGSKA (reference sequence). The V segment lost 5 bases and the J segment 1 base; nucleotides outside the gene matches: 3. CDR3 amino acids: CSARAGVNTGELFF. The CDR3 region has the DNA TGCAGTGCTCGAGCGGGGGTGAACACCGGGGAGCTGTTTTTT.

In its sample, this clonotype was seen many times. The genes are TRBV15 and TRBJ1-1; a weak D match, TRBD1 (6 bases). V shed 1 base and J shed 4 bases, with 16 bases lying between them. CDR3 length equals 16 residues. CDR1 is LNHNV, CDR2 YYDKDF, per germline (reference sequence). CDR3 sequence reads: CATSRGSGGQGTEAFF. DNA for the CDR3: TGTGCCACCAGCAGAGGATCGGGGGGCCAAGGCACTGAAGCTTTCTTT.

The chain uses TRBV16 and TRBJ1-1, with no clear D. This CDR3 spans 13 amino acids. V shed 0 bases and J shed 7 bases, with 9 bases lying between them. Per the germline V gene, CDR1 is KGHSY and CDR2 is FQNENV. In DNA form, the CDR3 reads TGTGCCAGCAGCCAATCATGGAGGCGTGAAGCTTTCTTT. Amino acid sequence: CASSQSWRREAFF.

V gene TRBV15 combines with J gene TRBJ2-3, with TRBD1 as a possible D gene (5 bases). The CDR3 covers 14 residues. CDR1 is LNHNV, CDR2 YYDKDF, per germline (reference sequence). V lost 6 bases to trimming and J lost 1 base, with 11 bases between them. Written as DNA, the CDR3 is TGTGCCACCAGAGTTGGCAGGGGCACAGATACGCAGTATTTT. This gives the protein CATRVGRGTDTQYF.